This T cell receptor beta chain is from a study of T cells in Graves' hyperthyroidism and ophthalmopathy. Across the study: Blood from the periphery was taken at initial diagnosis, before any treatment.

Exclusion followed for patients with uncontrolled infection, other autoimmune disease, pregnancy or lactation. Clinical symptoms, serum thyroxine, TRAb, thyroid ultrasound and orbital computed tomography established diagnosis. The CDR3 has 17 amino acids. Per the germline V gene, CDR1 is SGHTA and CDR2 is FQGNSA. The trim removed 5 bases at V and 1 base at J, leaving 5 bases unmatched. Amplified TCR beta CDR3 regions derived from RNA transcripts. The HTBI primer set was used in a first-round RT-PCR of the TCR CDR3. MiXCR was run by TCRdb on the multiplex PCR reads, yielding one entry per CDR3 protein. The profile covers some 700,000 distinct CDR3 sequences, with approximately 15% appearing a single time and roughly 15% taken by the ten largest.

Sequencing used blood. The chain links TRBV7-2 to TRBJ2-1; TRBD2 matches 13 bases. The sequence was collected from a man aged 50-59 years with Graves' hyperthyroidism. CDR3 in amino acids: CASSPWTSGGSYNEQFF. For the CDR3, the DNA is TGTGCCAGCAGCCCGTGGACTAGCGGGGGTTCCTACAATGAGCAGTTCTTC.